Below, 27 T cell receptor beta chains from the same sample are listed, as sequenced in a study of CD8 T cells in ankylosing spondylitis. Study-level results: Several highly homologous variants made up a TCR beta motif, and this motif appeared characteristic of ankylosing spondylitis blood.

Antigens for these TCRs are unknown. Via MiXCR, TCRdb re-called the 5' RACE reads, giving one row per CDR3 protein. The sample lists 130,000 or so distinct CDR3 sequences, roughly 15% occurring once. Sequences were obtained from blood, either unsorted or a sorted T cell fraction (not recorded which). These receptors all come from a male donor with ankylosing spondylitis.

The genes are TRBV2 and TRBJ2-1, with TRBD2 matching 12 bases. The CDR3 is 15 residues long. Germline V CDR1 and CDR2: SNHLY, FYNNEI. The V segment lost 6 bases and the J segment 6 bases; nucleotides outside the gene matches: 6. This CDR3 reads CASRERLAGANEQFF. CDR3 coding DNA: TGTGCCAGCAGGGAAAGACTAGCGGGGGCCAATGAGCAGTTCTTC.

The rearrangement joins TRBV5-6 to TRBJ2-1; perhaps TRBD1 as D (5 bases). The CDR3 consists of 15 residues. V was shortened by 4 bases and J by 0 bases, with 11 bases between the two germline ends. CDR1 SGHDT and CDR2 YYEEEE come from the germline V gene. The CDR3 bases are TGTGCCAGCAGCCTGACAGCTTCCTCCTACAATGAGCAGTTCTTC. Translating gives CASSLTASSYNEQFF.

There are a few counts of this clonotype. The chain carries TRBV7-9 and TRBJ2-7, with D tentatively TRBD1 (7 bases). CDR3 length: 15 amino acids. V lost 2 bases and J lost 7, with 18 bases in between. The germline gives CDR1 SEHNR, CDR2 FQNEAQ (reference sequence). CDR3 nucleotides: TGTGCCAGCAGCTTACCCTCGGCAGGGGGGAGGGAGCAGTACTTC. Its protein is CASSLPSAGGREQYF.

V usage is TRBV20-1 and J usage is TRBJ2-5, with 11 positions matching TRBD2. The CDR3 extends over 13 amino acids. Trimming cost V 6 bases and J 5 bases; bases outside gene matches: 5. The germline CDR1 and CDR2 sequences are DFQATT and SNEGSKA (reference sequence). This chain's CDR3 is CSAMTSGTETQYF. CDR3 coding DNA: TGCAGTGCCATGACTAGCGGGACGGAGACCCAGTACTTC.

This clonotype was counted only a few times. The chain carries TRBV29-1 and TRBJ1-1; unclear D gene. CDR1 is SQVTM, CDR2 ANQGSEA, per germline. The CDR3 totals 14 residues. The V end was cut by 3 bases, the J end by 0 bases, with 11 bases between. CDR3 DNA sequence: TGCAGCGTTGATTGGGCCAGGATGAACACTGAAGCTTTCTTT. Encoded protein: CSVDWARMNTEAFF.

The table lists this clonotype with a few counts. V is TRBV20-1 and J is TRBJ2-7; D not resolved. V shed 6 bases and J shed 2 bases, with 17 bases lying between them. Per germline, CDR1 DFQATT and CDR2 SNEGSKA (reference sequence). The CDR3 totals 14 residues. Here the CDR3 reads CSARGGLATYEQYF. The CDR3 DNA is TGCAGTGCCCGAGGTGGGCTGGCGACCTACGAGCAGTACTTC.

J is TRBJ2-4 and V is TRBV27; TRBD2 might be the D (5 bases). V was shortened by 2 bases and J by 5 bases, with 10 bases between the two germline ends. The CDR3 has 14 amino acids. The germline CDR1 and CDR2 sequences are MNHEY and SMNVEV (reference sequence). The CDR3 loop is CASSLAGDQNIQYF. Written as DNA, the CDR3 is TGTGCCAGCAGTTTAGCGGGCGACCAAAACATTCAGTACTTC.

This clonotype appeared many times. This chain connects TRBV7-2 to TRBJ2-1, with D uncertain. The germline CDR1 and CDR2 sequences are SGHTA and FQGNSA. This CDR3 is built from 14 residues. V gave up 4 bases and J gave up 6 bases, with 13 bases separating them. The CDR3 nucleotides read TGTGCCAGCAGCTCCCCTGTTCCTGGCAATGAGCAGTTCTTC. Translation gives CASSSPVPGNEQFF.

The rearrangement joins TRBV20-1 to TRBJ1-1; D ambiguous. The CDR3 loop spans 14 amino acids. Trimming removed 1 base at V and 3 bases at J, with 12 bases between. Looked up from germline, CDR1 is DFQATT and CDR2 is SNEGSKA (reference sequence). The CDR3 region has the DNA TGCAGTGCTAGAGGGGGAATTGGAGACACTGAAGCTTTCTTT. It yields the protein CSARGGIGDTEAFF.

The chain employs TRBV2 and TRBJ2-7, with a weak D call TRBD1 (6 bases). The CDR3 is 15 residues long. Between the trimmed V and J ends, which lost 6 bases and 2 bases, there was a span of 17 bases. The V gene's germline CDR1 is SNHLY and CDR2 FYNNEI. The CDR3 protein is CASSPRQDLAYEQYF. The CDR3 DNA follows: TGTGCCAGCAGCCCGAGACAGGACCTAGCCTACGAGCAGTACTTC.

This clonotype occurred a few times. The chain recombines TRBV6-1 with TRBJ1-2; D gene unclear. Trimming pared 3 bases from V and 4 bases from J, leaving 15 bases between. CDR1 and CDR2 from the germline V gene are MNHNS and SASEGT. The CDR3 extends over 15 amino acids. CDR3 coding DNA: TGTGCCAGCAGTGAGCCACTATATATCCGCTATGGCTACACCTTC. Its protein product is CASSEPLYIRYGYTF.

In its sample, this clonotype was seen a few times. As DNA, the CDR3 is TGTGCCAGCAGTTTATCGGGGACAGCCGCGCATAATTCACCCCTCCACTTT. Protein sequence: CASSLSGTAAHNSPLHF. J is TRBJ1-6 and V is TRBV27, with 7 bases fitting TRBD1. The CDR3 has 17 residues. V shed 0 bases, J shed 5 bases, and the junction held 7 bases outside the gene matches. CDR1 is MNHEY and CDR2 is SMNVEV in the germline V gene (reference sequence).

This clonotype occurred a few times. The chain combines TRBV4-3 with TRBJ1-1; a possible D gene is TRBD1 (6 bases). The V end was cut by 5 bases, the J end by 0 bases, with 13 bases between. This CDR3 comprises 15 residues. The germline gives CDR1 LGHNA, CDR2 YSLEER. The CDR3: CASSIGQPMNTEAFF. The CDR3 DNA follows: TGCGCCAGCAGCATCGGACAGCCCATGAACACTGAAGCTTTCTTT.

This clonotype was counted at least ten times. The chain is built from TRBV29-1 and TRBJ2-1, with 9 positions matching TRBD2. CDR1 is SQVTM and CDR2 is ANQGSEA in the germline V gene. This CDR3 spans 17 amino acids. With 4 bases clipped from V and 0 bases from J, the junction kept 10 bases outside the gene matches. This CDR3 reads CSVVGSGSAGSYNEQFF. CDR3 bases: TGCAGCGTTGTAGGTAGCGGGAGTGCGGGCTCCTACAATGAGCAGTTCTTC.

The chain recombines TRBV24-1 with TRBJ2-2; D is unclear. The CDR3 spans 14 residues. Germline V gene lookup returns CDR1 KGHDR and CDR2 SFDVKD. The V gene lost 4 bases and the J gene lost 5 bases, with 10 bases spanning the gap. The CDR3 protein is CATSDRVPTGELFF. The CDR3 DNA sequence: TGTGCCACCAGTGACCGGGTACCAACCGGGGAGCTGTTTTTT.

A few counts support this clonotype. The J gene is TRBJ2-7, the V gene TRBV6-2 or TRBV6-3; 11 bases align to TRBD1. Trimming at V came to 4 bases and at J to 6 bases, leaving 8 bases not matched to a gene. The CDR3 loop spans 15 amino acids. Germline V gene lookup returns CDR1 MNHEY and CDR2 SVGEGT. The CDR3 spells CASSSPDRGLFEQYF. Here the CDR3 DNA reads TGTGCCAGCAGTTCCCCGGACAGGGGGCTCTTCGAGCAGTACTTC.

J is TRBJ2-1 and V is TRBV12-3 or TRBV12-4, with TRBD2 matching 7 bases. With 5 bases clipped from V and 4 bases from J, the junction kept 5 bases outside the gene matches. The CDR3 has 14 residues. CDR3 nucleotides: TGTGCCAGCAGTCAGGGACTAACATACAATGAGCAGTTCTTC. Translated, it gives CASSQGLTYNEQFF.

Points on this clonotype: One base away lies a much larger clone, so this may be a sequencing read error. The chain carries TRBV7-9 and TRBJ2-1; no reliable D call. The CDR3 has 11 amino acids. Germline V lookup: CDR1 SEHNR, CDR2 FQNEAQ (reference sequence). Trimming removed 3 bases from V and 9 bases from J, with 6 bases in between. The CDR3 is CASSFKGEQFF. CDR3 coding DNA: TGTGCCAGCAGCTTTAAGGGTGAGCAGTTCTTC.

This clonotype was counted many times. The chain recombines TRBV20-1 with TRBJ2-1; D gene unclear. This CDR3 contains 12 residues. The V end was cut by 3 bases, the J end by 1 base, with 4 bases between. Per germline, CDR1 DFQATT and CDR2 SNEGSKA (reference sequence). CDR3 bases: TGCAGTGCTAGGCAGTCCTACAATGAGCAGTTCTTC. It codes for CSARQSYNEQFF.

The V and J genes are TRBV15 and TRBJ2-5; 7 bases are shared with TRBD2. CDR1 and CDR2 (germline): LNHNV, YYDKDF (reference sequence). Germline trimming cut 7 bases from V and 5 bases from J; bases unmatched to any gene: 7. The length of the CDR3 is 13 residues. The CDR3 DNA is TGTGCCACCACCACTGGGGAGGGGGAGACCCAGTACTTC. Residues: CATTTGEGETQYF.

This clonotype was seen a handful of times. The chain uses TRBV28 and TRBJ2-7; a weak D match, TRBD1 (7 bases). The CDR3 extends over 14 amino acids. Trimming removed 6 bases at V and 5 bases at J, with 17 bases between. Germline loops: CDR1 MDHEN, CDR2 SYDVKM. The CDR3 protein is CASSPTGDLDEQYF. The CDR3 coding sequence is TGTGCCAGCAGCCCAACAGGGGACTTGGACGAGCAGTACTTC. Together with reference TRBV28 and TRBJ2-7, the CDR3 gives the full variable domain: DVKVTQSSRYLVKRTGEKVFLECVQDMDHENMFWYRQDPGLGLRLIYFSYDVKMKEKGDIPEGYSVSREKKERFSLILESASTNQTSMYLCASSPTGDLDEQYFGPGTRLTVT.

This clonotype was detected only a few times. This chain connects TRBV4-1 to TRBJ2-3; 7 positions agree with TRBD2. The trim removed 4 bases at V and 1 base at J, leaving 5 bases unmatched. The CDR3 is 15 residues long. The germline V gene has CDR1 MGHRA and CDR2 YSYEKL. In DNA, the CDR3 is TGCGCCAGCAGCCTCCCCAGCGGGGGCACAGATACGCAGTATTTT. Protein product: CASSLPSGGTDTQYF.

This clonotype was observed a handful of times. This chain uses TRBV28 with TRBJ1-3; D unresolved. Germline assignment: CDR1 MDHEN and CDR2 SYDVKM. The CDR3 length is 12 residues. Between the trimmed V and J ends, which lost 6 bases and 8 bases, there was a span of 11 bases. The CDR3 DNA reads as TGTGCCAGCAGGCCTGGCGGGGACACCATATATTTT. Protein sequence: CASRPGGDTIYF.

This clonotype showed up just a few times. The gene calls are TRBV12-3 or TRBV12-4 and TRBJ2-3, with no clear D. The V end lost 6 bases, the J end lost 4 bases, and 11 bases lay between the germline ends. The CDR3 contains 13 residues. The CDR3 DNA sequence: TGTGCCAGCAGACCCGGCGCTGCAGATACGCAGTATTTT. Translated: CASRPGAADTQYF.

The rearrangement uses TRBV30 and TRBJ2-1; 12 nucleotides line up with TRBD2. Germline V gene sequence: CDR1 GTSNPN, CDR2 SVGIG (reference sequence). The CDR3 contains 15 residues. The J segment lost 6 bases and the V segment lost 3 bases, leaving 6 bases of the junction unmatched. The DNA of the CDR3 is TGTGCCTGGAGGACTAGCGGGAGTTTTTTCAATGAGCAGTTCTTC. Amino acids: CAWRTSGSFFNEQFF.

This clonotype has a handful of counts. The junction and the germline gene differ at one end; a read error may be behind it. The V call is TRBV28, the J call TRBJ2-1; either TRBD1 or TRBD2 may supply D (6 bases each). CDR1 and CDR2 (germline): MDHEN, SYDVKM. The CDR3 contains 14 residues. CDR3 loop: CASTLGGSWNEQFF. The CDR3 DNA sequence: TGTGCCAGCACTTTAGGGGGGTCGTGGAATGAGCAGTTCTTC.

In its sample, this clonotype was seen a few times. The chain uses TRBV27 and TRBJ1-4; D unclear. V dropped 4 bases and J dropped 7 bases, with 10 bases sitting between them. There are 13 residues in the CDR3. Germline V CDR1 and CDR2: MNHEY, SMNVEV (reference sequence). CDR3 nucleotides: TGTGCCAGCAGTTCCCCGCCCGGTGAAAAACTGTTTTTT. This codes for CASSSPPGEKLFF.